This TCR beta chain stems from a study of cytomegalovirus exposure and HLA in healthy donors. Findings and caveats of the study: The TCR clusters that emerged in the first cohort tended, a later analysis found, to co-occur in the 120 or so validation repertoires.

The validation cohort, a group of 130 or so subjects, included the donors and was separate from the roughly 700-subject first cohort. The length of the CDR3 is 14 residues. Germline V gene sequence: CDR1 LGHNA, CDR2 YSLEER. The germline V and J ends were trimmed by 3 bases and 2 bases, with 9 bases remaining between them. Worth noting for this clone: The antigen remains undetermined.

The table came from immunoSEQ multiplex PCR; TCRdb's copy has only in-frame clones and leaves some out. The table has roughly 200,000 clones, about 86% seen once. The sequence came from a woman younger than 30 in good health and CMV-seropositive. The sample consisted of PBMCs. V gene TRBV4-3 combines with J gene TRBJ2-3; D may be TRBD2 (6 bases). The CDR3 here is CASSQGGPTDTQYF. The CDR3 DNA reads TGCGCCAGCAGCCAGGGGGGACCCACAGATACGCAGTATTTT.